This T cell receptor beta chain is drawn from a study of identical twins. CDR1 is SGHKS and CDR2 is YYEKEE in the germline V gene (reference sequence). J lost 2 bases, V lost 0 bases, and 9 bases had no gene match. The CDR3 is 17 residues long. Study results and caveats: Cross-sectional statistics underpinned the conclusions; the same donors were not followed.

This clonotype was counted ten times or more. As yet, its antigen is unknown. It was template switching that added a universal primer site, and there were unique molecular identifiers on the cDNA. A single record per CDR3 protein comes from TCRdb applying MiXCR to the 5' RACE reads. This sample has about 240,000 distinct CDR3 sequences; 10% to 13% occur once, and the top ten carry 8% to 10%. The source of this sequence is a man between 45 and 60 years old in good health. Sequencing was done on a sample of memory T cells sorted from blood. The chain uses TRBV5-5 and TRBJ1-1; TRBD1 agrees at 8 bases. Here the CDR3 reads CASSLGTGTGGNTEAFF. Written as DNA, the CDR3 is TGTGCCAGCAGCTTGGGAACCGGGACAGGCGGAAACACTGAAGCTTTCTTT.